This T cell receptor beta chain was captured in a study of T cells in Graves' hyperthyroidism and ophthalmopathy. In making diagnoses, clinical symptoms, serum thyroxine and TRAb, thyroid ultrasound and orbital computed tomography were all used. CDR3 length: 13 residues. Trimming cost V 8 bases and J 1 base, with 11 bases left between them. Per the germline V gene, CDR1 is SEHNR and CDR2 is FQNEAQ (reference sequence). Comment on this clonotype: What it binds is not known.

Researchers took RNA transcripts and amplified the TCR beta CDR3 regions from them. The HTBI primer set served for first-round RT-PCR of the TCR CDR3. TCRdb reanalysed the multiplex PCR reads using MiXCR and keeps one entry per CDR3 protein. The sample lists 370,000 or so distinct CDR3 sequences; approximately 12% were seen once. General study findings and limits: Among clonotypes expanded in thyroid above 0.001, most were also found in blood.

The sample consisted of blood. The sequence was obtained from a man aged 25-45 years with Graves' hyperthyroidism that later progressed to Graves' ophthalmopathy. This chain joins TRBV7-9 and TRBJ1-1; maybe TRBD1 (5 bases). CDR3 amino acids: CASAARGNTEAFF. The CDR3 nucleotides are TGTGCCAGCGCGGCGAGGGGGAACACTGAAGCTTTCTTT.